The present entry profiles one T cell receptor beta chain with its context. Its antigen is unidentified. The record originates from a study of shared clonotypes between healthy human individuals. Regarding the study as a whole: The authors expected sequencing depth to affect clonotype sharing among donors. Larger estimated richness was generally seen in naive subsets than in memory subsets. Naive CD4 clonotypes were shared across a few donors at 4.5% to 6.5%.

Profiled with immunoSEQ multiplex PCR; TCRdb holds only in-frame clones, not every one. The sample shows 300,000 to 350,000 clones, about 70% of them seen only once. Each sample came from a Caucasian adult donor living in Nashville, Tennessee. The material sequenced was memory CD4+ T cells sorted from blood. Documented subset: CD45RA-negative fraction. This sequence was found in a young man in good health.

CDR3: CASSPTHYYNEQFF. CDR3 sequence (DNA): TGTGCCAGCAGCCCCACGCATTACTACAATGAGCAGTTCTTC. The V and J genes are TRBV5-4 and TRBJ2-1; D unresolved. CDR1 and CDR2 (germline): SGHNT, YYREEE (reference sequence). CDR3 length: 14 residues. Trimming took 4 bases from V and 3 from J, leaving 11 bases between them.